The source of this TCR beta chain is a study of naive and memory T cell subsets. This CDR3 has 15 residues. Trimming removed 5 bases from V and 0 bases from J, with 11 bases in between. Both TRBC1 and TRBC2 were covered by a beta constant-region primer of two equimolar oligonucleotides. TCRdb re-called the UMI-ligation and nested PCR reads with MiXCR, one entry per CDR3 protein. The table records tens of thousands of distinct CDR3 sequences, roughly 13% of them present only once. CD4+ T cell IFNgamma after overnight CMV lysate exposure gave donor CMV status. Four subsets defined by CD45RA and CD27 were sorted after CD3, CD4, CD8 and live/dead staining.

Specimen: central memory CD4+ T cells from blood. This sequence originates from a human donor in good health. The chain employs TRBV12-3 or TRBV12-4 and TRBJ1-3; no reliable D call. Written as DNA, the CDR3 is TGTGCCAGCAGTCCCCGACGTATCTCTGGAAACACCATATATTTT. Protein: CASSPRRISGNTIYF.